This T cell receptor beta chain was identified during a study of cytomegalovirus exposure and HLA in healthy donors. Findings and limits, study-wide: Trimming of TCR beta V- and J-genes showed a link, identified in a later analysis, to a missense DCLRE1C variant. Highest at DRB1 and lowest at HLA-C, TCR association rates differed among HLA loci in a later analysis.

On this clone: Its antigen is unknown.

Each donor was nominally healthy when sampled (though unrecorded immune exposures were likely). Germline CDR1 is SNHLY and CDR2 is FYNNEI. The CDR3 loop spans 15 amino acids. V lost 7 bases to trimming and J lost 7 bases; unmatched junction nucleotides: 8. Amplification used 60 Vbeta primers and 13 Jbeta primers. TCRdb's table, derived via immunoSEQ multiplex PCR, lists solely in-frame clones and lacks some. Of 160,000 or so clones detected, around three quarters appear once; the ten largest clones hold approximately 2.3%. Sequences were obtained from PBMCs. The chain recombines TRBV2 with TRBJ1-4; the match to TRBD1 covers 11 bases. The clonotype originates from a man between 50 and 59 years old in good health and CMV-seropositive. CDR3 sequence: CASKGQGVQSEKLFF. The CDR3, as DNA: TGTGCCAGCAAGGGACAGGGGGTGCAGAGTGAAAAACTGTTTTTT.